The 7 T cell receptor beta chains presented below share a single source sample, sequenced in a study of T cell repertoires in cytomegalovirus infection. Each CDR3 protein gets one entry after TCRdb re-called the reads with MiXCR. Seen here are approximately 990,000 distinct CDR3 sequences, approximately 31% observed once, and the top ten hold around 15%. The antigens these receptors bind are not known. Sequenced material: cultured CD8+ T cells from PBMCs, taken from culture after CMV antigen stimulation. The receptors originated from a human donor in good health (CMV status not recorded). Some clones in this sample may be carry-over from other donors' samples.

This clonotype occurred many times. The J gene is TRBJ2-7, the V gene TRBV27; D is ambiguous. V lost 2 bases and J lost 1, with 12 bases in between. This CDR3 spans 15 amino acids. CDR1 is MNHEY and CDR2 is SMNVEV in the germline V gene (reference sequence). CDR3 sequence: CASSLRGSGSYEQYF. CDR3 nucleotide sequence: TGTGCCAGCAGTTTACGAGGTAGTGGGTCCTACGAGCAGTACTTC.

This clonotype has only a few counts. This chain connects TRBV18 to TRBJ1-1; maybe TRBD1 (5 bases). Germline assignment: CDR1 KGHSH and CDR2 LQKENI. CDR3 size: 16 residues. V was shortened by 6 bases and J by 1 base, with 18 bases between the two germline ends. CDR3 in DNA: TGTGCCAGCTCTCAACTGGGTAGGGGCAGGAACACTGAAGCTTTCTTT. Its translation: CASSQLGRGRNTEAFF.

The chain is built from TRBV12-3 or TRBV12-4 and TRBJ2-2; 9 positions match TRBD2. V lost 7 bases to trimming and J lost 5 bases; unmatched junction nucleotides: 11. This CDR3 has 16 residues. The CDR3 sequence: CASTPNGAGGTGELFF. DNA of the CDR3: TGTGCCAGCACCCCCAATGGCGCGGGAGGGACCGGGGAGCTGTTTTTT.

This clonotype was found a few times. The CDR3 sequence is CASSLGHLGYTF. The CDR3, as DNA: TGTGCCAGCAGCCTGGGACACCTTGGCTACACCTTC. The chain couples TRBV7-9 to TRBJ1-2; TRBD1 is a possible D gene (6 bases). Germline values: CDR1 SEHNR, CDR2 FQNEAQ (reference sequence). CDR3 length: 12 residues. The V end lost 5 bases, the J end lost 7 bases, and 11 bases lay between the germline ends.

The CDR3 DNA is TGTGCCAGCAGCTCGACCGATAAGGCTGCCTACGAGCAGTACTTC. It encodes CASSSTDKAAYEQYF. J is TRBJ2-7 and V is TRBV7-4; D not certain. Trimming pared 4 bases from V and 2 bases from J, leaving 15 bases between. The V gene's germline CDR1 is SGHVT and CDR2 SQSDAQ. The CDR3 extends over 15 amino acids.

The CDR3 protein is CASSVGVGGYEQYF. In DNA form, the CDR3 reads TGTGCCAGCAGCGTAGGAGTCGGGGGCTACGAGCAGTACTTC. The V call is TRBV9, the J call TRBJ2-7; a possible D gene is TRBD2 (6 bases). Germline values: CDR1 SGDLS, CDR2 YYNGEE. CDR3 length: 14 residues. The ends were cut back, 0 bases at V and 3 bases at J, with 10 bases in the middle.

This clonotype was picked up a small number of times. The CDR3 nucleotides are TGTGCCATCAGGAGCCCGGGTACAGCAGCTGTTGTCTCTGGGGCCAACGTCCTGACTTTC. Amino acid sequence: CAIRSPGTAAVVSGANVLTF. V usage is TRBV10-3 and J usage is TRBJ2-6; D is ambiguous. The CDR3 spans 20 residues. The V gene's germline CDR1 is ENHRY and CDR2 SYGVKD. V was cut by 6 bases and J by 0 bases, with 24 bases left in between.